This T cell receptor (beta chain) was observed in a study of T cell responses to AZD1222 COVID-19 vaccine. Study-level findings and limits: The peak T cell response came first, and repertoires were sampled only after it.

Germline V gene lookup returns CDR1 SGHNT and CDR2 YYREEE (reference sequence). The CDR3 is 18 residues long. V was clipped by 2 bases and J by 0 bases, with 19 bases between them. As regards this clone: Antigen: not known.

Measured with immunoSEQ multiplex PCR; TCRdb has only the in-frame clones, and not every one. The data show 75,000 to 100,000 clones, 90% seen once. This TCR derives from an adult in good health. The sample was peripheral blood, taken on day 0 of AZD1222 vaccination. The J gene is TRBJ2-3, the V gene TRBV5-4; perhaps TRBD2 as D (6 bases). CDR3 in amino acids: CASSLPARPGESTDTQYF. CDR3 coding DNA: TGTGCCAGCAGCTTACCAGCCCGCCCGGGGGAGAGCACAGATACGCAGTATTTT.